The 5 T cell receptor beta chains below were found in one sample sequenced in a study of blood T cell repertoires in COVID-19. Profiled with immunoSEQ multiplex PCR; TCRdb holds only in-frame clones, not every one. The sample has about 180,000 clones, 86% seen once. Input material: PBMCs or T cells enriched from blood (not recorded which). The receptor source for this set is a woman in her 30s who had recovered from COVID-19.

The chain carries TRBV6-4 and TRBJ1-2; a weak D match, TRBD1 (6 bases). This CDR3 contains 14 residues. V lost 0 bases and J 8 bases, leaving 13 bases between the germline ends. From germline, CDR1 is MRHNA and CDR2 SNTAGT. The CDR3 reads CASSDSGGFEGYTF. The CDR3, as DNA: TGTGCCAGCAGTGACTCTGGGGGCTTCGAAGGCTACACCTTC.

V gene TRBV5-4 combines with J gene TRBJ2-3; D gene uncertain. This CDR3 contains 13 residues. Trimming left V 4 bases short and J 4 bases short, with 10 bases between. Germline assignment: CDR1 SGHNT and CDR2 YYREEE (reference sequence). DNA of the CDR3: TGTGCCAGCAGCGCTAGGTTCGCAGATACGCAGTATTTT. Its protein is CASSARFADTQYF. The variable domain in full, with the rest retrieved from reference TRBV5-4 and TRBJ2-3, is ETGVTQSPTHLIKTRGQQVTLRCSSQSGHNTVSWYQQALGQGPQFIFQYYREEENGRGNFPPRFSGLQFPNYSSELNVNALELDDSALYLCASSARFADTQYFGPGTRLTVL.

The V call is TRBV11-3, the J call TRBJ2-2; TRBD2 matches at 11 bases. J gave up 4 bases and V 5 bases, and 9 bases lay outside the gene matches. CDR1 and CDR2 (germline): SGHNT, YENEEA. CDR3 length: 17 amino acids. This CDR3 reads CASSLRGSGRATGELFF. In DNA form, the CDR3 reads TGTGCCAGCAGCCTTCGGGGTAGCGGGAGGGCCACCGGGGAGCTGTTTTTT. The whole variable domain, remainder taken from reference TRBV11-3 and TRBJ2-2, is EAGVVQSPRYKIIEKKQPVAFWCNPISGHNTLYWYLQNLGQGPELLIRYENEEAVDDSQLPKDRFSAERLKGVDSTLKIQPAELGDSAVYLCASSLRGSGRATGELFFGEGSRLTVL.

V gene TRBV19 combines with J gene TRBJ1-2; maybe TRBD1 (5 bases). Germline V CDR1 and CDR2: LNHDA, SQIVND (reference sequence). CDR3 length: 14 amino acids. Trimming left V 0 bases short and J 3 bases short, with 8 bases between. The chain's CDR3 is CASSIDRQHYGYTF. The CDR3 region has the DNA TGTGCCAGTAGTATAGACCGACAGCACTATGGCTACACCTTC.

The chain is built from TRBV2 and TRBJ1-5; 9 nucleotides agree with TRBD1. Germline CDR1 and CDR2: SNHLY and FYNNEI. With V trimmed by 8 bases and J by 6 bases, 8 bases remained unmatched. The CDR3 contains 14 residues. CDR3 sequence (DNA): TGTGCCAGCGGGGGACAGGGTGACGGTCAGCCCCAGCATTTT. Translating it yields CASGGQGDGQPQHF.